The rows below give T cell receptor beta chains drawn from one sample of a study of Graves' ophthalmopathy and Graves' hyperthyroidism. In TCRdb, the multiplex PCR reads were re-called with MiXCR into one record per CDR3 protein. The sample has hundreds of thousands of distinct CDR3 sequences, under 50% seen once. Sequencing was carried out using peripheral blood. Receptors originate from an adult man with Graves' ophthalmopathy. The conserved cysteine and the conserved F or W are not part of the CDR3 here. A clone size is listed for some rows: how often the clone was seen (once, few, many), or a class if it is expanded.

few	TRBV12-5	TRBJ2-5	ASGLVTGRKETQY
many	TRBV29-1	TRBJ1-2	SVGPGTGSYGYT
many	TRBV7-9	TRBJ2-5	ASSVRGQGGLGETQY
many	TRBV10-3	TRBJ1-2	AISDRLNYGYT
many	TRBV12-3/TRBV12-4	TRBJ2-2	ASRRRTGLSTGELF
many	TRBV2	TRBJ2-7	ASSTLLAGIDEQY
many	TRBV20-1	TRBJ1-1	SAPSADRGVGPKAF
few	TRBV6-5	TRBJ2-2	ASSAFRAGGTGELF
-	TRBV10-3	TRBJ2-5	AISDGGTPQETQY
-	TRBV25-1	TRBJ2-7	ASSEYSGTGGYEQY
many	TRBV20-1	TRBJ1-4	SARDGVKEGEKLF
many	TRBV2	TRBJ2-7	ASSDRARYEQY
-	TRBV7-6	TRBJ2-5	ASSPLAGSWETQY
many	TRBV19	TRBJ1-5	ASSIAQGSNQPQH
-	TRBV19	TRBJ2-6	ASSIWGGASGANVLT
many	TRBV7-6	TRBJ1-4	ASSLGQGKDEKLF
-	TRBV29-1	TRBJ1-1	SATGTEAF
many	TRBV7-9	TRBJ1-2	ASSQVGTYT
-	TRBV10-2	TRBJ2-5	ASSESQGAQY
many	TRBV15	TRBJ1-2	ATSRVNNGYT
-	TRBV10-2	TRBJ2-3	ASSGPNTDTQY
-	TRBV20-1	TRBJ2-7	SAIKPGLGRGEQY
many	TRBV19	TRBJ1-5	ASSTDVSGNQPQH
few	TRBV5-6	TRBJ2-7	ASSLAFAGGLSYEQY
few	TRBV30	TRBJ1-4	AWNGRPGEKLF
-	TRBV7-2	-	ASSPLAGSNEQF
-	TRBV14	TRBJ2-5	ASSLSSSGHQETQY
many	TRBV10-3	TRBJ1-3	ANHWGNTIY
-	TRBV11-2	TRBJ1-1	ASSLDGHGNTEAF
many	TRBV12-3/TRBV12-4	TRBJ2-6	ASSPPTAGANVLT
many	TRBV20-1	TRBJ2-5	SARPTSGRQETQY
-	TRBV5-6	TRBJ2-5	ASSNPGWRETQY
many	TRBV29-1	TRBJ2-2	SVLVGNTGELF
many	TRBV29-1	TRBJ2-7	SVWRKSLEDTYEQY
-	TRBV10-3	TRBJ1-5	AISDWRDQETQH
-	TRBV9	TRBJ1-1	ASSWRVAPRAMNTEAF
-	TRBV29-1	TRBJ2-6	SASRDRGLGANVLT
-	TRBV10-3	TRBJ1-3	AIRGQGGGVQDTIY
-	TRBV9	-	ASSHRSGEQF
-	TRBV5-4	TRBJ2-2	ASSLGLAGFGELF
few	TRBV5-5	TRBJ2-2	ASSSLGPRTGELF
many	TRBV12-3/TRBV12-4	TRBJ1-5	ASSRQGTGQPQH
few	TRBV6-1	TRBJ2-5	ASSTLTGEETQY
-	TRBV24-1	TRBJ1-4	ASSRVGSEKLF
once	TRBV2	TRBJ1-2	ASSEAGRDNYGYT
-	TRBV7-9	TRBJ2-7	ASSLFPQQEQY
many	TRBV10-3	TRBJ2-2	AISGTSIPDTGELF
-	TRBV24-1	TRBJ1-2	ASSESSNYGHT